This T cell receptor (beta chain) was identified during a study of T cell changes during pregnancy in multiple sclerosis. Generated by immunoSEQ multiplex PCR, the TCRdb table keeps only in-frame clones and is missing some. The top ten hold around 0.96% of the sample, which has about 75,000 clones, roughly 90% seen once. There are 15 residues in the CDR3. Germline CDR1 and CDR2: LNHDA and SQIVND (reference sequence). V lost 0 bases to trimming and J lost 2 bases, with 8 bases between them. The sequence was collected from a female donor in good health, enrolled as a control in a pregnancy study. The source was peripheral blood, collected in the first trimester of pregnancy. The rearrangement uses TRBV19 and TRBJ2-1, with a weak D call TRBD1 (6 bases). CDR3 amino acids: CASSIDRGPYNEQFF. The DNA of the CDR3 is TGTGCCAGTAGTATAGACAGGGGACCCTACAATGAGCAGTTCTTC. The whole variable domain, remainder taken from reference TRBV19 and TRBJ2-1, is DGGITQSPKYLFRKEGQNVTLSCEQNLNHDAMYWYRQDPGQGLRLIYYSQIVNDFQKGDIAEGYSVSREKKESFPLTVTSAQKNPTAFYLCASSIDRGPYNEQFFGPGTRLTVL.